This T cell receptor (beta chain) was obtained from a study of blood T cell repertoires in COVID-19. Study-level background: Sample material is recorded as cDNA or gDNA derived from T cells, B-cell-depleted T cells, or PBMCs.

Germline CDR1 and CDR2: SGHTA and FQGTGA. V trimming: 4 bases; J trimming: 4 bases; junction bases outside the gene matches: 7. This CDR3 is 16 amino acids long. As processed by the authors: Reference gene primer amplification gave nucleated cell count estimates. Produced via immunoSEQ multiplex PCR; TCRdb's table is partial and in-frame only. V and J calls and clone size are copied from that table; D and trimming were computed from the DNA. The table lists 150,000 to 200,000 clones, around 80% of them singletons, with about 10% in the top ten. This clone showed up just once. The source of this sequence is a middle-aged man who had recovered from COVID-19. Sequenced material: PBMCs or T cells enriched from blood (not recorded which). V and J are TRBV7-3 and TRBJ2-3, with 11 nucleotides matching TRBD2. CDR3 loop: CASSSTSGSEADTQYF. CDR3 nucleotides: TGTGCCAGCAGCTCCACTAGCGGGAGTGAGGCAGATACGCAGTATTTT.